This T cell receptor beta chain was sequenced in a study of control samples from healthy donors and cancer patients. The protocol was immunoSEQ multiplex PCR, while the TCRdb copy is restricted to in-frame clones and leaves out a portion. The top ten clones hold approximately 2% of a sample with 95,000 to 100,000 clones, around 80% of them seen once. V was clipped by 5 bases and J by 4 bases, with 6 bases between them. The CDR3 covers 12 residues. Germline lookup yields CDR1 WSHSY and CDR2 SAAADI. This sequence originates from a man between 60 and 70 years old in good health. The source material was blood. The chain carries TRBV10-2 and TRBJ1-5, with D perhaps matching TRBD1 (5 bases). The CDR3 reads CASSPGNQPQHF. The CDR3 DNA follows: TGCGCCAGCAGTCCAGGGAATCAGCCCCAGCATTTT.